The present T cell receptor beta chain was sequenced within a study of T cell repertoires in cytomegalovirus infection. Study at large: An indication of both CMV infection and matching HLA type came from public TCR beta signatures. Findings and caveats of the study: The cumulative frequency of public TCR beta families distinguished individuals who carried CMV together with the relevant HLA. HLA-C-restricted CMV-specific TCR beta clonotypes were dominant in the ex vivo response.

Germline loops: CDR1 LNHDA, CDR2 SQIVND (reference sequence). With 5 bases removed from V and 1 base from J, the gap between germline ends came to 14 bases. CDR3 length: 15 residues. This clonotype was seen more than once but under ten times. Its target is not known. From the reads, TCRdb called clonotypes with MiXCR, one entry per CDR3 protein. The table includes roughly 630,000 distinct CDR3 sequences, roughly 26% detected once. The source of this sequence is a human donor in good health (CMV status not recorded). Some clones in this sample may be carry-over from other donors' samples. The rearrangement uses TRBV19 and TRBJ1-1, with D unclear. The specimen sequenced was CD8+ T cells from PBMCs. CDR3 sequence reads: CASSFSVKPNTEAFF. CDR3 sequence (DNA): TGTGCCAGTAGTTTTTCGGTAAAACCGAACACTGAAGCTTTCTTT.